This T cell receptor beta chain was documented in a study of blood T cell repertoires in COVID-19. At the level of the study: From the United States, Italy and Spain came samples of acute and convalescent COVID-19.

With 5 bases removed from V and 3 bases from J, the gap between germline ends came to 16 bases. Germline CDR1 is KGHSH and CDR2 is LQKENI. The CDR3 runs 15 residues. Original analysis: It was from reference gene primer amplification that nucleated cell counts were estimated. The assay was immunoSEQ multiplex PCR, and TCRdb's table has in-frame clones only and misses some. V and J calls and clone size are copied from that table; D and trimming were computed from the DNA. The table shows some 87,000 clones, with over 70% occurring only once. The receptor comes from a human donor in a cohort sampled during active COVID-19. V gene TRBV18 combines with J gene TRBJ1-1; no clear D gene. Sequenced sample: peripheral blood. The CDR3 loop is CASSESMGAYTEAFF. For the CDR3, the DNA is TGTGCCAGCTCAGAATCGATGGGAGCGTACACTGAAGCTTTCTTT.